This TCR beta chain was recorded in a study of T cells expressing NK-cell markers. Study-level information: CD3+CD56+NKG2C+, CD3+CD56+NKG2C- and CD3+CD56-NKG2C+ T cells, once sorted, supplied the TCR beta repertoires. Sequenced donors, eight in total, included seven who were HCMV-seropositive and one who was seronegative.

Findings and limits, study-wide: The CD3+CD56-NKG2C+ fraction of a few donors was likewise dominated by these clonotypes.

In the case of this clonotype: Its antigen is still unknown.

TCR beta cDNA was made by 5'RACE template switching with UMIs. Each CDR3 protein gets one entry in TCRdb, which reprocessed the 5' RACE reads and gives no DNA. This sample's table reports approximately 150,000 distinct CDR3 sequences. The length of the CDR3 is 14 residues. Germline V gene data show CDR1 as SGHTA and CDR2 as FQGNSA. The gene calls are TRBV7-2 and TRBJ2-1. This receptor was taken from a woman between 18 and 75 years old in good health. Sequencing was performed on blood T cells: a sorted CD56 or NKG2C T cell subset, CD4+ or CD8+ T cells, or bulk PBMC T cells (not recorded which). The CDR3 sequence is CASSFYASYNEQFF.